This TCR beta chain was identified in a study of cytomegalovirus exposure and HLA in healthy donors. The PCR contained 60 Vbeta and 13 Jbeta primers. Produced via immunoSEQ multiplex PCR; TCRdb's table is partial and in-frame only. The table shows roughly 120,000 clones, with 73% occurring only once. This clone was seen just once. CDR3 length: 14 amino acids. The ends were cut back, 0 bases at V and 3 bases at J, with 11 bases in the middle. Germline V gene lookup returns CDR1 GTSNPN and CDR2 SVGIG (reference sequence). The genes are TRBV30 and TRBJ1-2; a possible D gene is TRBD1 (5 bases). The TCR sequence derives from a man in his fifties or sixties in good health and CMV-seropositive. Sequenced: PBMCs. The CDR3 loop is CAWSVTGVDYGYTF. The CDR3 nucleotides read TGTGCCTGGAGTGTTACGGGGGTGGACTATGGCTACACCTTC. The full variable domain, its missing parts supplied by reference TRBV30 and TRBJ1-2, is SQTIHQWPATLVQPVGSPLSLECTVEGTSNPNLYWYRQAAGRGLQLLFYSVGIGQISSEVPQNLSASRPQDRQFILSSKKLLLSDSGFYLCAWSVTGVDYGYTFGSGTRLTVV.